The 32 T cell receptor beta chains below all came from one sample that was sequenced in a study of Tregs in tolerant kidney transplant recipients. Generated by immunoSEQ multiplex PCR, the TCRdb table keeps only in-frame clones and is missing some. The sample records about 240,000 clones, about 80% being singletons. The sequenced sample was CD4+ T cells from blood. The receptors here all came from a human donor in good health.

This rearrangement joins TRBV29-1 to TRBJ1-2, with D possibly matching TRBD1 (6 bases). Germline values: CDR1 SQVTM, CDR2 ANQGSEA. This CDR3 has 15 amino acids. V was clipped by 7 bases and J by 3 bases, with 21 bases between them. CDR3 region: CSARLARDTHYGYTF. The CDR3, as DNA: TGCAGCGCTAGACTTGCTCGGGACACCCACTATGGCTACACCTTC.

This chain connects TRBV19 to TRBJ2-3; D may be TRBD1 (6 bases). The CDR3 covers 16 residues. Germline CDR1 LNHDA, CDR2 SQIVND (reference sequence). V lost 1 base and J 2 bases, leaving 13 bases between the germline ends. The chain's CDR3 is CASSIGPGGPTDTQYF. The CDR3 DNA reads TGTGCCAGTAGTATAGGTCCTGGGGGCCCCACAGATACGCAGTATTTT.

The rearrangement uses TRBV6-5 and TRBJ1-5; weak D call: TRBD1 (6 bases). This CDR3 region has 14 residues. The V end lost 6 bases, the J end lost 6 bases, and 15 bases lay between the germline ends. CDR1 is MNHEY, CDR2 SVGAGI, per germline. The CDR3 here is CASSLEGVGQPQHF. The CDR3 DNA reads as TGTGCCAGCAGCCTCGAGGGGGTTGGTCAGCCCCAGCATTTT.

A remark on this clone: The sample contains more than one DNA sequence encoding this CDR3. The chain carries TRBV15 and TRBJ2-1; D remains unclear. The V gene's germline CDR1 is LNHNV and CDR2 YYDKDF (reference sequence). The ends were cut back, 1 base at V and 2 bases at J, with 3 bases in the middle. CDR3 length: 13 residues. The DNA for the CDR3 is TGTGCCACCAGCAGAGGGCCCTACAATGAGCAGTTCTTC. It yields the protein CATSRGPYNEQFF. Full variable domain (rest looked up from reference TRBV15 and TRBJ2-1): DAMVIQNPRYQVTQFGKPVTLSCSQTLNHNVMYWYQQKSSQAPKLLFHYYDKDFNNEADTPDNFQSRRPNTSFCFLDIRSPGLGDTAMYLCATSRGPYNEQFFGPGTRLTVL.

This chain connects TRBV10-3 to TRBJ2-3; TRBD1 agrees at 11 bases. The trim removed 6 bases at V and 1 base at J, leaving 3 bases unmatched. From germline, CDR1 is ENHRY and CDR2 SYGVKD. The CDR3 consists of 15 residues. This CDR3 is CAISPGQGGTDTQYF. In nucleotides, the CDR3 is TGTGCCATCAGCCCGGGACAGGGGGGCACAGATACGCAGTATTTT.

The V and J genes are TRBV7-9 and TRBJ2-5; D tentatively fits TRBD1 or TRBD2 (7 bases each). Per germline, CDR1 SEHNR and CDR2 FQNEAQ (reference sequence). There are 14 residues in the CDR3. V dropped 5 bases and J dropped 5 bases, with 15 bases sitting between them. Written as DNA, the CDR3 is TGTGCCAGCAGCCCCCGACAGGGAGGGGAGACCCAGTACTTC. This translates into CASSPRQGGETQYF.

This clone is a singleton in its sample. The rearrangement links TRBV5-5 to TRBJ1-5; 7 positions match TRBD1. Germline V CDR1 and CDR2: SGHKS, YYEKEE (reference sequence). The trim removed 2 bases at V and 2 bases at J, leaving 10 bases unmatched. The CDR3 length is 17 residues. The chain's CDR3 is CASSLTRTGLGNQPQHF. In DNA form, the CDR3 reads TGTGCCAGCAGCTTAACCCGGACAGGCCTTGGCAATCAGCCCCAGCATTTT.

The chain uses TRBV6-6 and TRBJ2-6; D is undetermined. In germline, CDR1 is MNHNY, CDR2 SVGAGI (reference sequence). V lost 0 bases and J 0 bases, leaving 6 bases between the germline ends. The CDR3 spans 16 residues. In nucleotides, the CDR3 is TGTGCCAGCAGTTACTCGGTAACCTCTGGGGCCAACGTCCTGACTTTC. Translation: CASSYSVTSGANVLTF.

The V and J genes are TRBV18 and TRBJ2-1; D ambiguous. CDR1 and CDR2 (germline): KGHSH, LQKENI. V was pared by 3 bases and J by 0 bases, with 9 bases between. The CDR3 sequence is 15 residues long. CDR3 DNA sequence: TGTGCCAGCTCACCGGAACAGAGCTCCTACAATGAGCAGTTCTTC. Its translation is CASSPEQSSYNEQFF.

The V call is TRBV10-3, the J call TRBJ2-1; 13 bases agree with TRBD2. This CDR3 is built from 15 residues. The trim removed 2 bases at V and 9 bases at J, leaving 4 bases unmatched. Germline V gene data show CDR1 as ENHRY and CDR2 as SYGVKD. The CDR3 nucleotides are TGTGCCATCAGTGAGACTAGCGGGAGGGCGAGTGAGCAGTTCTTC. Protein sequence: CAISETSGRASEQFF.

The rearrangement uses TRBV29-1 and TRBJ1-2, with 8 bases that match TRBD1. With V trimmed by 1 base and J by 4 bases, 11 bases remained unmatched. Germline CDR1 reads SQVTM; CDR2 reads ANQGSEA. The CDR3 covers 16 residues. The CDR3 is CSVEVDREAYGYGYTF. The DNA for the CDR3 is TGCAGCGTTGAAGTGGACAGGGAGGCCTACGGCTATGGCTACACCTTC.

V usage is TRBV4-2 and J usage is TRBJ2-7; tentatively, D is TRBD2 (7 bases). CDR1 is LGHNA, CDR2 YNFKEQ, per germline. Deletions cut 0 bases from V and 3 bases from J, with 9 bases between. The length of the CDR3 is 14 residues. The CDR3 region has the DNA TGTGCCAGCAGCCAAGAAAGGGGGGGCTACGAGCAGTACTTC. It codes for CASSQERGGYEQYF.

CDR3 in amino acids: CASKSQPEETQYF. CDR3 nucleotides: TGTGCCAGTAAGTCACAGCCCGAAGAGACCCAGTACTTC. The chain recombines TRBV19 with TRBJ2-5, with D unclear. Germline lookup yields CDR1 LNHDA and CDR2 SQIVND (reference sequence). This CDR3 has 13 residues. Trimming took off 7 bases at V and 3 bases at J, with 12 bases between the two ends.

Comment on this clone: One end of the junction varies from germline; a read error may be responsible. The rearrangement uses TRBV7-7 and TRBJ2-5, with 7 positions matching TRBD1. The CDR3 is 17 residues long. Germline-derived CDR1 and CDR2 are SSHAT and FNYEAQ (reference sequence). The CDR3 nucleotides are TGTGCCAGCAGCTTAGCCCAAAACAGGGGCCCCCAAGAGGCCCAGTACTTC. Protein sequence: CASSLAQNRGPQEAQYF.

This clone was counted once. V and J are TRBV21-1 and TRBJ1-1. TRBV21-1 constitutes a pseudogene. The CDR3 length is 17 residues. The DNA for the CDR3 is TGTGCCAGCAGCAAAGCGAGCCGGGGAGTACGGAACACTGAAGCTTTCTTT. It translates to CASSKASRGVRNTEAFF.

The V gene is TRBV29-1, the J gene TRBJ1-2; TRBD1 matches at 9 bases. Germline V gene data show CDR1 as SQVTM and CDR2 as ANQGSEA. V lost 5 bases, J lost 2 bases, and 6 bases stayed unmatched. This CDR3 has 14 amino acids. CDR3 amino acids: CSVIDRGKNYGYTF. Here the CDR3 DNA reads TGCAGCGTTATTGACAGGGGGAAAAACTATGGCTACACCTTC.

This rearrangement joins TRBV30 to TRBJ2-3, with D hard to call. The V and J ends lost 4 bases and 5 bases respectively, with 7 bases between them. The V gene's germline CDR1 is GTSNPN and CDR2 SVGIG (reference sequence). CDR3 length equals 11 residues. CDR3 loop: CAWTTLDTQYF. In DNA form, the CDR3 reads TGTGCCTGGACCACTCTAGATACGCAGTATTTT.

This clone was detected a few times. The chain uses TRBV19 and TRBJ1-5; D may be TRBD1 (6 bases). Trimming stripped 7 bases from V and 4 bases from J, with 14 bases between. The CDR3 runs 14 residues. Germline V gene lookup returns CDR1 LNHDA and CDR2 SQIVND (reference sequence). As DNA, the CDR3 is TGTGCCAGTATCTCCGGAGGGGGTAATCAGCCCCAGCATTTT. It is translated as CASISGGGNQPQHF.

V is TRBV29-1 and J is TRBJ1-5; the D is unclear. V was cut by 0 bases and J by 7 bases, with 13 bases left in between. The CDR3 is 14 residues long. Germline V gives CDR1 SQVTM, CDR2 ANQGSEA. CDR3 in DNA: TGCAGCGTTGAAGATCGGGGATCGGGCCAGCCCCAGCATTTT. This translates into CSVEDRGSGQPQHF.

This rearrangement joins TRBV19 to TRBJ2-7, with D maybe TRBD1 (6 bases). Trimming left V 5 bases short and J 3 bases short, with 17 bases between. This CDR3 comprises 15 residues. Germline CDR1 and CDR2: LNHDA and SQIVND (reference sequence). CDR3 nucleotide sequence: TGTGCCAGTAGTGCGACAGGTCCGCCCCTCTACGAGCAGTACTTC. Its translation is CASSATGPPLYEQYF.

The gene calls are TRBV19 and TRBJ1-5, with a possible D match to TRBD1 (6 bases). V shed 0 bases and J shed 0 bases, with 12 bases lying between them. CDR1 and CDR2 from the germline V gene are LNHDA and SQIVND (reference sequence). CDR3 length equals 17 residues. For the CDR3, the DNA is TGTGCCAGTAGTATAGAGGCAGGGGACCATAGCAATCAGCCCCAGCATTTT. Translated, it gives CASSIEAGDHSNQPQHF.

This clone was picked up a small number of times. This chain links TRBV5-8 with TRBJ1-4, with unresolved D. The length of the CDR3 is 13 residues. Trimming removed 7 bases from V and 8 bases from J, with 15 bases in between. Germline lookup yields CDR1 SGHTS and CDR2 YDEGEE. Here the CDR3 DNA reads TGTGCCAGCCGCCCCCAGGTACCCGAAAAACTGTTTTTT. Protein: CASRPQVPEKLFF.

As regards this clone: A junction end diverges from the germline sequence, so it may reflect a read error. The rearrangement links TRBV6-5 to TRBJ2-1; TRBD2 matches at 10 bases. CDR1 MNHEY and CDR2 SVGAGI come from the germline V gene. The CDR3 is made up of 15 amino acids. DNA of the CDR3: TGTGCCAGCAGTTTCCTCATAGGAACGAGCGGGAGGGAGATCTTC. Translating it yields CASSFLIGTSGREIF.

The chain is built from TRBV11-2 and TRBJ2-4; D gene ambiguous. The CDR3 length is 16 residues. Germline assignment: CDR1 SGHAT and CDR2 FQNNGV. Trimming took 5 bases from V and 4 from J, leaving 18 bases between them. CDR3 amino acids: CASSPGATVAKNIQYF. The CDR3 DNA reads TGTGCCAGCAGCCCGGGCGCGACCGTAGCTAAAAACATTCAGTACTTC.

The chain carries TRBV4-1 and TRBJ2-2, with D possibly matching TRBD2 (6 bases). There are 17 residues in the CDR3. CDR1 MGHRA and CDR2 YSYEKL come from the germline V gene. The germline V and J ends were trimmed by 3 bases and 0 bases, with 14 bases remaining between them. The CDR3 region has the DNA TGCGCCAGCAGCCATCCGATGGGGGGAGCGAACACCGGGGAGCTGTTTTTT. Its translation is CASSHPMGGANTGELFF.

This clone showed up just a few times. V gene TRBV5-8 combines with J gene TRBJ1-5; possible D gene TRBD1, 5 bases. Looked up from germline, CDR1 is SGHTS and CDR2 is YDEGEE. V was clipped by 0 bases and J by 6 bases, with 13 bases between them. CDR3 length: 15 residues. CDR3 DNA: TGTGCCAGCAGCTTGGCCCTCGGGGCGGGTCAGCCCCAGCATTTT. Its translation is CASSLALGAGQPQHF. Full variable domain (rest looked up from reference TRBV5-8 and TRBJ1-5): EAGVTQSPTHLIKTRGQQATLRCSPISGHTSVYWYQQALGLGLQFLLWYDEGEERNRGNFPPRFSGRQFPNYSSELNVNALELEDSALYLCASSLALGAGQPQHFGDGTRLSIL.

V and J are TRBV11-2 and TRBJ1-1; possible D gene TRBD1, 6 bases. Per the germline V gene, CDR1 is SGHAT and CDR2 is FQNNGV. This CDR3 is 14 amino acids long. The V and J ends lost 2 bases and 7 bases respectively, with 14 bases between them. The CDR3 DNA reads TGTGCCAGCAGCTTATGGGCGGGGGCCTTTGAAGCTTTCTTT. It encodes CASSLWAGAFEAFF.

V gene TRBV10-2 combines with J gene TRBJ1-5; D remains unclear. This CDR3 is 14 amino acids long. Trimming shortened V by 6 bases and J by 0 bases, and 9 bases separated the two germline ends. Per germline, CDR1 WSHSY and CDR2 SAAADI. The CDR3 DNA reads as TGCGCCAGCAGCGTGCATGATAGCAATCAGCCCCAGCATTTT. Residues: CASSVHDSNQPQHF.

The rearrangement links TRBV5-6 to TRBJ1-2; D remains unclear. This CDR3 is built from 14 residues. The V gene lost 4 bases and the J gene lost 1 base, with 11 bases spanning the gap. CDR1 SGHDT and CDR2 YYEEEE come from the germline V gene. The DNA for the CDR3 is TGTGCCAGCAGCCCGTACAGACGTAACTATGGCTACACCTTC. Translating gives CASSPYRRNYGYTF.

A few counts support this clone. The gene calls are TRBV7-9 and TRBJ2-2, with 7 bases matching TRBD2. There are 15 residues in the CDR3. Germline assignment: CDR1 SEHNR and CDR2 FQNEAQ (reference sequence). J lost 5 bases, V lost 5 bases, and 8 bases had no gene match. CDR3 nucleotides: TGTGCCAGCAGCGATAGCGGGCACTTAACCGGGGAGCTGTTTTTT. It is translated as CASSDSGHLTGELFF.

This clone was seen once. The CDR3 spells CASSQESRWSSYNSPLHF. The CDR3 region has the DNA TGCGCCAGCAGCCAAGAGTCCAGGTGGAGCTCCTATAATTCACCCCTCCACTTT. V gene TRBV4-1 combines with J gene TRBJ1-6; D is unresolved. The V gene's germline CDR1 is MGHRA and CDR2 YSYEKL. CDR3 size: 18 residues. The V end lost 0 bases, the J end lost 0 bases, and 12 bases lay between the germline ends.

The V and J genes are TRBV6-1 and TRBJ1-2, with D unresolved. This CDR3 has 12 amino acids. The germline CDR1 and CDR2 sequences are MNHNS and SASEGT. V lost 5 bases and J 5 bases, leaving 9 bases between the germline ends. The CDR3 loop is CASSLGSYGYTF. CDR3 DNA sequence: TGTGCCAGCAGTCTCGGGTCGTATGGCTACACCTTC.